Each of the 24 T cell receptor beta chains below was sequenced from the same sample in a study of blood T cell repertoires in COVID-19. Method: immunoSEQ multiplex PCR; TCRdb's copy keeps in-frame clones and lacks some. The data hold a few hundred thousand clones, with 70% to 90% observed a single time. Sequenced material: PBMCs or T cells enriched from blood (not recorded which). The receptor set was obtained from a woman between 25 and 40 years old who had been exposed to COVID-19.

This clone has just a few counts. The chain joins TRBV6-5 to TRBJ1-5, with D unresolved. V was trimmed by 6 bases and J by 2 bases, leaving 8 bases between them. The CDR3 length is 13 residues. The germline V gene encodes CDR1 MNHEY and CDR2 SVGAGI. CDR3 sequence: CASRMRGNQPQHF. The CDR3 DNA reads TGTGCCAGCAGGATGCGGGGCAATCAGCCCCAGCATTTT.

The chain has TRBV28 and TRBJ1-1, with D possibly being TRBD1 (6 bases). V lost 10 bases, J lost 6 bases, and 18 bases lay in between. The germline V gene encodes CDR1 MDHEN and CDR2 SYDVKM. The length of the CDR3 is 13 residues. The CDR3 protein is CATVVGGPPEAFF. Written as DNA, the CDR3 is TGTGCCACCGTCGTCGGGGGGCCACCTGAAGCTTTCTTT. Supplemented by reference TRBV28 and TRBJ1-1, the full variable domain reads DVKVTQSSRYLVKRTGEKVFLECVQDMDHENMFWYRQDPGLGLRLIYFSYDVKMKEKGDIPEGYSVSREKKERFSLILESASTNQTSMYLCATVVGGPPEAFFGQGTRLTVV.

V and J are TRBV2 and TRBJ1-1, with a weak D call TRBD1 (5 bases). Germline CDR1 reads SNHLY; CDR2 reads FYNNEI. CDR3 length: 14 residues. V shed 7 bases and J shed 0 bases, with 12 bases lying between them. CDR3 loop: CASTWTYLNTEAFF. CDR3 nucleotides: TGTGCCAGCACCTGGACATACTTGAACACTGAAGCTTTCTTT.

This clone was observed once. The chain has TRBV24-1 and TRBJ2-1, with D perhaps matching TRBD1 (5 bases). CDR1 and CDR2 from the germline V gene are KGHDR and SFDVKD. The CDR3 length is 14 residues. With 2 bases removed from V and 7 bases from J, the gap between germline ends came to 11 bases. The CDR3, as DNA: TGTGCCACCAGTGATTATCAGGGTACAAATGAGCAGTTCTTC. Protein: CATSDYQGTNEQFF.

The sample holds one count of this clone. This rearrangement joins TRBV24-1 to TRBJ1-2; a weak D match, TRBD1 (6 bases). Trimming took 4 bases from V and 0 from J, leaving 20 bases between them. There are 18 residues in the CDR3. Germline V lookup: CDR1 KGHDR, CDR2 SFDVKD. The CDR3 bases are TGTGCCACCAGTGACGGGGGGCGGCCTTTAACAGCTAACTATGGCTACACCTTC. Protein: CATSDGGRPLTANYGYTF.

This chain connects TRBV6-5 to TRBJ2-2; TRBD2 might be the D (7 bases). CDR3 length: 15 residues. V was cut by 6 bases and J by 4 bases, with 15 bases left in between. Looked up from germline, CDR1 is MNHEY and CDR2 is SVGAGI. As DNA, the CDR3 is TGTGCCAGCAGCCGGGGGGCCACGGGCACCGGGGAGCTGTTTTTT. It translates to CASSRGATGTGELFF.

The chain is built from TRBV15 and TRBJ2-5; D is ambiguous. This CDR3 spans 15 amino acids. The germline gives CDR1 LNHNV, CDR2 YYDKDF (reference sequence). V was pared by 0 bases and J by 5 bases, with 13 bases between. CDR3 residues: CATSRDLWSMETQYF. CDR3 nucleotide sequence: TGTGCCACCAGCAGAGATCTCTGGAGTATGGAGACCCAGTACTTC.

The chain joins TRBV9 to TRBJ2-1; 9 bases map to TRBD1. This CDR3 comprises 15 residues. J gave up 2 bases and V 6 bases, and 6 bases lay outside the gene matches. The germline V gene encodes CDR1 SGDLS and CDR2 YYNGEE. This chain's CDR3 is CASTRQGEAYNEQFF. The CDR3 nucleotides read TGTGCCAGCACCCGACAGGGGGAGGCCTACAATGAGCAGTTCTTC.

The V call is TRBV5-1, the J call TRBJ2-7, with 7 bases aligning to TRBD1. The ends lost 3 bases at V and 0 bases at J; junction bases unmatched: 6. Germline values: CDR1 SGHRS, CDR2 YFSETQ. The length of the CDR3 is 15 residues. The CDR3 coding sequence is TGCGCCAGCAGCTCGGGACAGACGAACTCCTACGAGCAGTACTTC. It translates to CASSSGQTNSYEQYF.

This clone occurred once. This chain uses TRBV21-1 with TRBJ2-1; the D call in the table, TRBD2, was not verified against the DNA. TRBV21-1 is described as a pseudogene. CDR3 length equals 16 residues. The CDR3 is CASSFRPVTSYNEQFF. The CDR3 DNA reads TGTGCCAGCAGCTTCCGACCGGTGACTTCTTACAATGAGCAGTTCTTC.

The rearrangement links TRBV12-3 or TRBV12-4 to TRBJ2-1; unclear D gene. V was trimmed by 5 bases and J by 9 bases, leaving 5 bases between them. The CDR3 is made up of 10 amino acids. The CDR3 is CASSRSEQFF. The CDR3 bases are TGTGCCAGCAGTCGCAGTGAGCAGTTCTTC.

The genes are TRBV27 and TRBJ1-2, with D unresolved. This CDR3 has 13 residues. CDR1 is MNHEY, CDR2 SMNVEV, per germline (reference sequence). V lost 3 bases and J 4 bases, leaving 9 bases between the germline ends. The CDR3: CASSFGQSYGYTF. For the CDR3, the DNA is TGTGCCAGCAGTTTTGGCCAGTCCTATGGCTACACCTTC.

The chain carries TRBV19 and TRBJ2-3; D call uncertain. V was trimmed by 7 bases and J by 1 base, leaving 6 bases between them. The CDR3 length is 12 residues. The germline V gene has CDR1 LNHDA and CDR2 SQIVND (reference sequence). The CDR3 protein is CASTRGTDTQYF. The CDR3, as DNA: TGTGCCAGTACAAGAGGCACAGATACGCAGTATTTT.

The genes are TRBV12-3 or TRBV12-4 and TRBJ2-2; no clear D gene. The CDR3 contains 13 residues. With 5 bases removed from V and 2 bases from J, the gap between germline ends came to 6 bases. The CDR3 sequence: CASSVTNTGELFF. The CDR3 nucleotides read TGTGCCAGCAGTGTGACAAACACCGGGGAGCTGTTTTTT.

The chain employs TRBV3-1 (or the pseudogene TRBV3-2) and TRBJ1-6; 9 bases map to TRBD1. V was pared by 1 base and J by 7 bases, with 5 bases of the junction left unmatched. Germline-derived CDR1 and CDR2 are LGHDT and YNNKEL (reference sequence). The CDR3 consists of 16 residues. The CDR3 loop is CASSQGIGTGNSPLHF. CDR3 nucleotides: TGTGCCAGCAGCCAAGGAATCGGGACAGGGAATTCACCCCTCCACTTT.

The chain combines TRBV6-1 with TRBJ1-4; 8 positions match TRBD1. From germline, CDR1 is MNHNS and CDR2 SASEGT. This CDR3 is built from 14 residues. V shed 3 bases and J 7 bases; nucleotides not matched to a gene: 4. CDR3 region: CASSDTGGSEKLFF. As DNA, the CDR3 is TGTGCCAGCAGTGATACAGGGGGTTCTGAAAAACTGTTTTTT.

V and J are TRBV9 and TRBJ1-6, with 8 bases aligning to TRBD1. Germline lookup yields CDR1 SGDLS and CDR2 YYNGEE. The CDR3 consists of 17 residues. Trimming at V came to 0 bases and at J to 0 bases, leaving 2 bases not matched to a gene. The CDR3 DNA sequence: TGTGCCAGCAGCGTAGAAGACAGGGGCTCCTATAATTCACCCCTCCACTTT. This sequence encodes CASSVEDRGSYNSPLHF.

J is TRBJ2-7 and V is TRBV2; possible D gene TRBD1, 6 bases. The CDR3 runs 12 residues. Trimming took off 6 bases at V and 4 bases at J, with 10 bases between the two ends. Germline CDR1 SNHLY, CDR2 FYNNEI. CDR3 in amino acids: CASRTGLYEQYF. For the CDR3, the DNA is TGTGCCAGCAGGACAGGCCTTTACGAGCAGTACTTC.

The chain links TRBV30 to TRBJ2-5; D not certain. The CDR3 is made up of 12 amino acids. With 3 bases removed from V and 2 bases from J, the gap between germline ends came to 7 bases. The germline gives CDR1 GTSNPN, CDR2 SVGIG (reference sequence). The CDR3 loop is CAWSYRQETQYF. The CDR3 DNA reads TGTGCCTGGAGCTACCGTCAAGAGACCCAGTACTTC.

The CDR3 DNA reads as TGTGCCAGCAGTTTATCCGGGGTCCCCTATAATTCACCCCTCCACTTT. It is translated as CASSLSGVPYNSPLHF. J is TRBJ1-6 and V is TRBV27; D is undetermined. This CDR3 has 16 residues. CDR1 MNHEY and CDR2 SMNVEV come from the germline V gene (reference sequence). Trimming stripped 0 bases from V and 2 bases from J, with 8 bases between.

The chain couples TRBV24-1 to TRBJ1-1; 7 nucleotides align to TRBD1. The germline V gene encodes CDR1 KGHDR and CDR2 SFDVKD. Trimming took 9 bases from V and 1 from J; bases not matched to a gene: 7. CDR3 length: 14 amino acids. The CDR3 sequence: CATGMGQPNTEAFF. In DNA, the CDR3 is TGTGCCACCGGGATGGGACAGCCGAACACTGAAGCTTTCTTT.

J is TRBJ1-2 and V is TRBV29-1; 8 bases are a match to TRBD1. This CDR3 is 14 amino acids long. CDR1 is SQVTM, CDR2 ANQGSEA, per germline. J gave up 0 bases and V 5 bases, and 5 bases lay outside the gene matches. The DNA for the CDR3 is TGCAGCGTTTATGGACAGGGTACTAACTATGGCTACACCTTC. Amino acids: CSVYGQGTNYGYTF.

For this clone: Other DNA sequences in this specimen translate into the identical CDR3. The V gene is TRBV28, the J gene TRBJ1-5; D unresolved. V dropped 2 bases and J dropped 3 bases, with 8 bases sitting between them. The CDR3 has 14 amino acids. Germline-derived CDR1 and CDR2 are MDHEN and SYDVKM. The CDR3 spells CASSLGQNNQPQHF. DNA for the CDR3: TGTGCCAGCAGTTTAGGTCAGAACAATCAGCCCCAGCATTTT. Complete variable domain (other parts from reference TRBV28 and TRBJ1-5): DVKVTQSSRYLVKRTGEKVFLECVQDMDHENMFWYRQDPGLGLRLIYFSYDVKMKEKGDIPEGYSVSREKKERFSLILESASTNQTSMYLCASSLGQNNQPQHFGDGTRLSIL.

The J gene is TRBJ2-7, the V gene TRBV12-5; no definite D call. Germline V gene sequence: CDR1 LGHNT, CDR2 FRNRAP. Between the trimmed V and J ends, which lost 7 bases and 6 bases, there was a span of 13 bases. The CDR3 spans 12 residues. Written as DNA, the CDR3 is TGTGCTAGTGACCCCGATTCGGGCGAGCAGTACTTC. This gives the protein CASDPDSGEQYF. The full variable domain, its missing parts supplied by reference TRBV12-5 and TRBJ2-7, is DARVTQTPRHKVTEMGQEVTMRCQPILGHNTVFWYRQTMMQGLELLAYFRNRAPLDDSGMPKDRFSAEMPDATLATLKIQPSEPRDSAVYFCASDPDSGEQYFGPGTRLTVT.